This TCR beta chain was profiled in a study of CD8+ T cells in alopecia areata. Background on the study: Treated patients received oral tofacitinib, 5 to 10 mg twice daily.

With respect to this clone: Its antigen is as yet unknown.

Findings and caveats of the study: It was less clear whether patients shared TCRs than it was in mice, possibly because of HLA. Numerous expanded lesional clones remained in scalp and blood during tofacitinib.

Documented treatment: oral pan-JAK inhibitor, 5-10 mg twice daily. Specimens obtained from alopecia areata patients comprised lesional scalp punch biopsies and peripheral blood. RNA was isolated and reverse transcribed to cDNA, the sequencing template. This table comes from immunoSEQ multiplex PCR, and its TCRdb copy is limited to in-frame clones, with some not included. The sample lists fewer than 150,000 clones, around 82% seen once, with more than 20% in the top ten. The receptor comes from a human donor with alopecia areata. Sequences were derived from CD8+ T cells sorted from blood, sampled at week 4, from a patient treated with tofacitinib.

The CDR3 spells CASLGDEQFF. The CDR3 coding sequence is TGCGCCAGCTTAGGAGATGAGCAGTTCTTC. The chain combines TRBV4-1 with TRBJ2-1, with D unresolved. The CDR3 loop spans 10 amino acids. Germline V gives CDR1 MGHRA, CDR2 YSYEKL. V was cut by 8 bases and J by 8 bases, with 7 bases left in between.